Below, one T cell receptor (beta chain) is given with its context. Its target is not known. TCRdb keeps only in-frame clones here, not all; method: immunoSEQ multiplex PCR. Of 130,000 or so clones listed, just over 90% are singletons. This entry is derived from a study of T cell responses to AZD1222 COVID-19 vaccine. Overall study results and limits: Mostly white British, mostly female donors; authors suggested clonal diversity may be underestimated. A rise in Spike-specific TCR breadth and depth followed two AZD1222 doses. All repertoire sampling was performed exclusively after the peak T cell response.

The analysis combined second doses at about 4 or about 12 weeks. The receptor's source is an adult who received the AZD1222 COVID-19 vaccine. This sample comprised peripheral blood, obtained 28 days after the second AZD1222 dose.

The CDR3 nucleotides are TGTGCCAGCAGTGAGGGCCCGCTTAAGTACTTC. Translated: CASSEGPLKYF. V is TRBV6-1 and J is TRBJ2-7, with no clear D. Germline CDR1 MNHNS, CDR2 SASEGT. This CDR3 contains 11 residues. V lost 3 bases and J lost 11, with 11 bases in between.